The 3 T cell receptor beta chains presented below share a single source sample, sequenced in a study of T cells in Graves' hyperthyroidism and ophthalmopathy. TCR beta CDR3 region amplification was performed from RNA transcripts. Carried out on the TCR CDR3, a first-round RT-PCR used the HTBI primer set. TCRdb processed the multiplex PCR reads anew with MiXCR; each CDR3 protein has one entry. This sample has 650,000 to 750,000 distinct CDR3 sequences, with 12% to 15% found just once. The specimen was blood. These receptors all stem from a woman aged 18-29 years with Graves' hyperthyroidism.

As regards this clonotype: This may be a read error, as it is one base from a much larger clone. The rearrangement joins TRBV20-1 to TRBJ2-5; D gene uncertain. With 1 base removed from V and 4 bases from J, the gap between germline ends came to 4 bases. This CDR3 has 11 amino acids. CDR1 is DFQATT and CDR2 is SNEGSKA in the germline V gene (reference sequence). CDR3 region: CSARAGETQYF. CDR3 in DNA: TGCAGTGCTAGAGCCGGAGAGACCCAGTACTTC.

The genes are TRBV9 and TRBJ2-5; TRBD2 aligns across 8 bases. Looked up from germline, CDR1 is SGDLS and CDR2 is YYNGEE. This CDR3 has 18 residues. V was clipped by 4 bases and J by 4 bases; unmatched bases: 18. As DNA, the CDR3 is TGTGCCAGCAGCAAGGAAGGTTTAGCGGGGCAAGGAGGAGAGACCCAGTACTTC. Residues: CASSKEGLAGQGGETQYF.

This clonotype appeared many times. The V call is TRBV6-1, the J call TRBJ2-1; D gene unclear. This CDR3 contains 12 residues. V lost 2 bases to trimming and J lost 7 bases, with 6 bases between them. Germline lookup yields CDR1 MNHNS and CDR2 SASEGT. The CDR3 DNA reads as TGTGCCAGCAGTGAATGGGAAAATGAGCAGTTCTTC. Its protein is CASSEWENEQFF.